The rows below give T cell receptor beta chains drawn from one sample of a study of blood T cells in healthy people across ages. TCRdb used MiXCR to reprocess the 5' RACE reads, holding one entry per CDR3 protein. The data hold 1.6 million or so distinct CDR3 sequences, with about 31% observed a single time. The sample was blood. These receptors were taken from a woman under 40 in good health. Each CDR3 is given with its conserved first and last residue. Each record gives: D gene, J gene, clone size, V gene, CDR3 protein, CDR3 DNA. A D gene is named only where the DNA matches it firmly. Clone size, where shown, is once, few, many, or a class for clones that have expanded.

- | TRBJ2-1 | - | TRBV20-1 | CSARGHRAEGQFF | TGCAGTGCTAGAGGACACAGGGCTGAGGGGCAGTTCTTC
TRBD2 | TRBJ2-1 | few | TRBV6-1 | CASSKLRLAEDNEQFF | TGTGCCAGCAGTAAACTACGACTAGCGGAGGACAATGAGCAGTTCTTC
TRBD1 | TRBJ1-5 | - | TRBV3-1 | CASSQSGQLSNQPRHF | TGTGCCAGCAGCCAGTCGGGACAGCTTAGCAATCAGCCCCGGCATTTT
- | TRBJ2-3 | - | TRBV30 | CAWGRTVTDTQYF | TGTGCCTGGGGGCGCACGGTGACAGATACGCAGTATTTT
TRBD1 | TRBJ2-5 | few | TRBV28 | CATQPGQGAFMGAETQYF | TGTGCCACACAACCGGGACAGGGGGCTTTCATGGGAGCGGAGACCCAGTACTTC
- | TRBJ1-1 | few | TRBV15 | CATSRDRNLMNTEAFF | TGTGCCACCAGCAGAGATCGGAACCTCATGAACACTGAAGCTTTCTTT
TRBD1 | TRBJ1-2 | many | TRBV5-4 | CASRNEINPTGKYGYTF | TGTGCCAGCAGAAACGAAATAAACCCGACAGGGAAGTATGGCTACACCTTC
- | TRBJ1-5 | - | TRBV10-3 | CAISAGDGQPQHF | TGTGCCATCAGTGCAGGGGATGGACAGCCCCAGCATTTT
TRBD1 | TRBJ2-3 | - | TRBV25-1 | CASSDPSGDRGRTDTQYF | TGTGCCAGCAGTGACCCATCTGGGGACAGAGGACGAACAGATACGCAGTATTTT
- | TRBJ2-7 | - | TRBV27 | CASSFFLSGRAYEQYF | TGTGCCAGCAGTTTCTTCTTAAGCGGTAGAGCCTACGAGCAGTACTTC
- | TRBJ2-1 | few | TRBV27 | CASSEQGSSYNEQFF | TGTGCCAGCAGCGAACAGGGAAGCTCCTACAATGAGCAGTTCTTC
- | TRBJ2-7 | few | TRBV28 | CASTSTSPSLGYEQYF | TGTGCCAGCACGTCCACCAGTCCTAGCTTGGGTTACGAGCAGTACTTC
- | TRBJ2-7 | - | TRBV5-5 | CASSLHVSSYEQYF | TGTGCCAGCAGCTTGCACGTTAGCTCTTACGAGCAGTACTTC
- | TRBJ2-3 | - | TRBV5-1 | CASSLGRSSSTGTQYF | TGCGCCAGCAGCTTGGGCCGATCCTCTAGCACAGGTACGCAGTATTTT
TRBD1 | TRBJ2-3 | many | TRBV29-1 | CSVGQGADTQYF | TGCAGCGTTGGACAGGGGGCCGATACGCAGTATTTT
TRBD1 | TRBJ2-1 | many | TRBV12-3/TRBV12-4 | CASSRTGYNEQFF | TGCGCCAGCAGCCGGACAGGGTACAATGAGCAGTTCTTC
TRBD2 | TRBJ2-1 | few | TRBV12-3/TRBV12-4 | CASSFPWTSASSYNEQFF | TGTGCCAGCAGTTTCCCCTGGACTAGCGCGAGCTCCTACAATGAGCAGTTCTTC
TRBD2 | TRBJ2-3 | - | TRBV20-1 | CSASRTSGRTDTQYF | TGCAGTGCTAGTAGGACTAGCGGACGCACAGATACGCAGTATTTT
TRBD2 | TRBJ2-7 | few | TRBV6-5 | CASRMTSGPTYEQYF | TGTGCCAGCAGGATGACTAGCGGGCCAACCTACGAGCAGTACTTC
TRBD2 | TRBJ2-1 | - | TRBV20-1 | CSPKAGDLYNEQFF | TGCAGTCCCAAGGCGGGAGACCTATACAATGAGCAGTTCTTC
TRBD2 | TRBJ2-2 | - | TRBV29-1 | CSVSPGGRDTGELFF | TGCAGCGTCTCCCCGGGGGGGAGGGACACCGGGGAGCTGTTTTTT
- | TRBJ2-7 | - | TRBV7-2 | CASSPVPLSEQYF | TGTGCCAGCAGCCCAGTACCCCTCTCCGAGCAGTACTTC
- | TRBJ1-4 | - | TRBV27 | CASSLARTEKLFF | TGTGCCAGCAGTTTGGCCCGTACGGAAAAACTGTTTTTT
TRBD1 | TRBJ2-2 | - | TRBV4-1 | CASSPARGRNTGELFF | TGCGCCAGCAGCCCTGCCAGGGGGCGGAACACCGGGGAGCTGTTTTTT
- | TRBJ1-4 | - | TRBV2 | CASSHLDQSEKLFF | TGTGCCAGCAGTCACCTGGACCAGAGCGAAAAACTGTTTTTT
- | TRBJ2-1 | - | TRBV30 | CAWSVPRVSYNEQFF | TGTGCCTGGAGTGTTCCCAGGGTTTCCTACAATGAGCAGTTCTTC
TRBD2 | TRBJ2-3 | many | TRBV7-9 | CASSSGTSGPTDTQYF | TGTGCCAGCAGCTCAGGGACTAGCGGACCCACAGATACGCAGTATTTT
TRBD2 | TRBJ2-5 | - | TRBV20-1 | CSASRSGGAWETQYF | TGCAGTGCTAGTCGCAGCGGGGGGGCCTGGGAGACCCAGTACTTC
- | TRBJ1-6 | - | TRBV12-3/TRBV12-4 | CASSLRGNSPLHF | TGTGCCAGCAGTTTACGGGGGAATTCACCCCTCCACTTT
- | TRBJ1-1 | - | TRBV5-6 | CASSLTKDWDTEAFF | TGTGCCAGCAGCTTGACCAAGGATTGGGACACCGAAGCTTTCTTT
TRBD2 | TRBJ2-1 | few | TRBV5-1 | CASSTRRLAGGPHNEQFF | TGCGCCAGCAGCACCAGAAGACTAGCGGGAGGGCCCCACAATGAGCAGTTCTTC
- | TRBJ1-4 | few | TRBV7-9 | CASSAREVNEKLFF | TGTGCCAGCAGCGCCAGGGAGGTTAATGAAAAACTGTTTTTT
TRBD1 | TRBJ1-1 | - | TRBV11-2 | CVSSLRTGNTEAFF | TGTGTCAGCAGCTTGCGGACAGGGAACACTGAAGCTTTCTTT
- | TRBJ2-7 | - | TRBV5-1 | CASRGVRVEQYF | TGCGCCAGCAGAGGAGTCAGGGTCGAGCAGTACTTC
TRBD2 | TRBJ2-1 | - | TRBV7-3 | CASSLLAGGIQFF | TGTGCCAGCAGCCTACTAGCGGGGGGGATACAGTTCTTC
TRBD2 | TRBJ2-1 | many | TRBV20-1 | CSARDLGGSYNEQFF | TGCAGTGCTAGAGATCTCGGCGGGAGCTACAATGAGCAGTTCTTC
- | TRBJ2-5 | few | TRBV28 | CASSLIPGIREETQYF | TGTGCCAGCAGTTTAATACCAGGGATCAGGGAAGAGACCCAGTACTTC
- | TRBJ2-3 | few | TRBV20-1 | CSANLDTQYF | TGCAGTGCCAACCTTGATACGCAGTATTTT
- | TRBJ2-5 | few | TRBV21-1 | CASTGTSGVTYQETQYF | TGTGCCAGCACCGGGACTAGCGGGGTCACGTACCAAGAGACCCAGTACTTC
- | TRBJ2-6 | - | TRBV7-8 | CTNLQGPLYSGANVLTF | TGTACCAACTTACAGGGTCCCCTATACTCTGGGGCCAACGTCCTGACTTTC
- | TRBJ2-5 | - | TRBV2 | CASSSPPGTSQETQYF | TGTGCCAGCTCGAGCCCCCCCGGGACTTCCCAAGAGACCCAGTACTTC
TRBD2 | TRBJ2-5 | few | TRBV6-5 | CASSYSLGLAGTTLSETQYF | TGTGCCAGCAGTTATTCACTCGGACTAGCGGGGACCACCCTGTCGGAGACCCAGTACTTC
TRBD2 | TRBJ2-2 | - | TRBV20-1 | CSAGTSGKAGELFF | TGCAGTGCCGGGACTAGCGGGAAGGCCGGGGAGCTGTTTTTT
- | TRBJ1-2 | - | TRBV7-9 | CASSPRTATNYGYTF | TGTGCCAGCAGCCCCCGGACAGCGACAAACTATGGCTACACCTTC
TRBD1 | TRBJ1-2 | - | TRBV3-1 | CASSSRTGHIDGYTF | TGTGCCAGCAGCTCCCGGACAGGGCACATCGATGGCTACACCTTC
- | TRBJ1-3 | - | TRBV25-1 | CASSEFGGGNTIYF | TGTGCCAGCAGTGAATTTGGGGGGGGAAACACCATATATTTT
- | TRBJ2-1 | - | TRBV28 | CASSMTAYNEQFF | TGTGCCAGCAGTATGACAGCCTACAATGAGCAGTTCTTC
TRBD1 | TRBJ1-2 | many | TRBV13 | CASSSGGDGYTF | TGTGCCAGCAGCTCAGGGGGAGATGGCTACACCTTC
- | TRBJ2-7 | - | TRBV28 | CASRGRIYEQCF | TGTGCCAGCAGAGGACGGATCTACGAGCAGTGCTTC